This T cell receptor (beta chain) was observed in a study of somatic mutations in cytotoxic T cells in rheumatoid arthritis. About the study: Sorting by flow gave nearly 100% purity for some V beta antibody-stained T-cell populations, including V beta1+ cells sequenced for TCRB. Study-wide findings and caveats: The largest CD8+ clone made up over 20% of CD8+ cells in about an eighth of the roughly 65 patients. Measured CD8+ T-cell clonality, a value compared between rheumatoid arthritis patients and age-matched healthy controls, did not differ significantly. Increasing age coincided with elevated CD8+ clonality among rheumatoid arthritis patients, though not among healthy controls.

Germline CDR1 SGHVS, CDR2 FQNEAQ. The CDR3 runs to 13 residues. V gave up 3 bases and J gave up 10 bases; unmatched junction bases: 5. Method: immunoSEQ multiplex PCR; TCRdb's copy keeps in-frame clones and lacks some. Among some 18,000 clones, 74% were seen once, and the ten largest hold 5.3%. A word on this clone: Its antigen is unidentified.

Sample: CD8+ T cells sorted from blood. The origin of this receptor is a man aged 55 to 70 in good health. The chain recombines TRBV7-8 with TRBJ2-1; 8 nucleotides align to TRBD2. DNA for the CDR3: TGTGCCAGCAGCTTTCCATCGGGGGGGGAGCAGTTCTTC. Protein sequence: CASSFPSGGEQFF.